The clone carrying this TCR beta chain was observed a few times. Its antigen remains unknown. The data were taken from a study of T cells after yellow fever vaccination. Study-level findings and limits: Abundant bulk-population clonotypes could contaminate the FACS-sorted repertoires.

The CDR3 extends over 14 amino acids. Trimming stripped 6 bases from V and 0 bases from J, with 11 bases between. Per the germline V gene, CDR1 is SGHNT and CDR2 is YYREEE (reference sequence). A process of 5'RACE template switching, which added a universal primer site and UMIs, was used to make TCR cDNA. One entry per CDR3 protein, called by TCRdb with MiXCR from the 5' RACE reads. The repertoire consists of approximately 510,000 distinct CDR3 sequences, with just over 20% occurring once and the leading ten covering around 17%. The TCR originated in a man between 18 and 35 years old who received the YFV17D yellow fever vaccine. V gene TRBV5-4 combines with J gene TRBJ2-3; possibly TRBD2 for D (5 bases). The starting material was PBMCs, obtained 21 days after the first yellow fever vaccination. CDR3 nucleotide sequence: TGTGCCAGCATGCCCGGGGTCAGCACAGATACGCAGTATTTT. Its translation is CASMPGVSTDTQYF.